The rows below give T cell receptor beta chains drawn from one sample of a study of T cell responses to AZD1222 COVID-19 vaccine. Sequenced by immunoSEQ multiplex PCR; TCRdb stores in-frame clones only, minus some. The table lists about 55,000 clones, 80% of them singletons. Material: peripheral blood, obtained 28 days after the second AZD1222 dose. Receptors were obtained from an adult who received the AZD1222 COVID-19 vaccine. Both conserved end residues are part of each CDR3. Each record gives: J gene, V gene, D gene, clone size, CDR3 protein, CDR3 DNA. A D gene is named only where the DNA matches it firmly. Not every row has a clone size; where given, it reads once, few, many or a size class.

TRBJ1-4 | TRBV18 | - | few | CASSPPSHTGGEKLFF | TGTGCCAGCTCACCACCCTCTCATACAGGAGGGGAAAAACTGTTTTTT
TRBJ1-1 | TRBV28 | - | - | CATVSWNTEAFF | TGTGCCACCGTCTCGTGGAACACTGAAGCTTTCTTT
TRBJ1-5 | TRBV28 | - | - | CASTSSGGLNQPQHF | TGTGCCAGCACTTCCTCTGGGGGGTTGAATCAGCCCCAGCATTTT
TRBJ2-2 | TRBV4-3 | - | few | CASSPMRYTGELFF | TGCGCCAGCAGCCCGATGCGTTACACCGGGGAGCTGTTTTTT
TRBJ1-1 | TRBV6-5 | - | - | CASNPQGGPEAFF | TGTGCCAGCAATCCACAGGGAGGCCCTGAAGCTTTCTTT
TRBJ2-7 | TRBV7-9 | - | - | CASSLGFGQYF | TGTGCCAGCAGCTTAGGTTTCGGCCAGTACTTC
TRBJ1-4 | TRBV6-6 | - | - | CASSPTFRGQRTTNEKLFF | TGTGCCAGCAGTCCAACCTTCCGAGGACAGCGGACGACTAATGAAAAACTGTTTTTT
TRBJ1-1 | TRBV5-1 | TRBD1 | - | CASSLENHRGRTEAFF | TGCGCCAGCAGCTTGGAGAACCACAGGGGTCGTACTGAAGCTTTCTTT
TRBJ2-7 | TRBV2 | TRBD2 | few | CASKTGGSYEQYF | TGTGCCAGCAAAACGGGCGGGAGCTACGAGCAGTACTTC
TRBJ1-4 | TRBV6-5 | TRBD1 | - | CASTKGGGEKLFF | TGTGCCAGCACCAAAGGGGGCGGTGAAAAACTGTTTTTT
TRBJ1-4 | TRBV12-3/TRBV12-4 | - | - | CASRLGQNEKLFF | TGTGCCAGCAGGCTTGGACAGAATGAAAAACTGTTTTTT
TRBJ2-1 | TRBV5-4 | TRBD1 | - | CASSSRGQGDNEQFF | TGTGCCAGCAGCTCCAGGGGGCAGGGGGACAATGAGCAGTTCTTC
TRBJ1-3 | TRBV30 | TRBD1 | - | CAWSVQGANSGNTIYF | TGTGCCTGGAGTGTACAGGGGGCAAACTCTGGAAACACCATATATTTT
TRBJ2-4 | TRBV5-1 | - | - | CASSLLGSENIQYF | TGCGCCAGCAGCTTGTTAGGGTCCGAAAACATTCAGTACTTC
TRBJ1-1 | TRBV6-5 | - | - | CASNFRGGEAFF | TGTGCCAGCAACTTTCGGGGTGGAGAAGCTTTCTTT
TRBJ2-5 | TRBV7-2 | TRBD1 | - | CASSLNRGSETQYF | TGTGCCAGCAGCTTAAACAGGGGTTCGGAGACCCAGTACTTC